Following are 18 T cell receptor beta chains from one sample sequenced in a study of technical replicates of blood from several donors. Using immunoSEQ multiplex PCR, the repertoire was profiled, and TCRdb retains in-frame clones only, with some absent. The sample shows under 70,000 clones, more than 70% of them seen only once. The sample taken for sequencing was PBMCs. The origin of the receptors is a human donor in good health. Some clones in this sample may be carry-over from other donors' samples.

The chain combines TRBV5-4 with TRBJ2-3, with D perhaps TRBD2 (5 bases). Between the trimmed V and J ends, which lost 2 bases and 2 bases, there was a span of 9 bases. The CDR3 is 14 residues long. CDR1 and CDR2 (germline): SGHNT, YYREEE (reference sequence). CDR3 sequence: CASSLTGITDTQYF. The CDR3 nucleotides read TGTGCCAGCAGCTTAACGGGGATCACAGATACGCAGTATTTT.

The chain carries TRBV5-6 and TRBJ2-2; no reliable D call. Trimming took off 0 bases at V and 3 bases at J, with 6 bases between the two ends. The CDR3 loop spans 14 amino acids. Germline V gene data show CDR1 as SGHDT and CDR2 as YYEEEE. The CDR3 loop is CASSLEFDTGELFF. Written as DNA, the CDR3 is TGTGCCAGCAGCTTGGAATTCGACACCGGGGAGCTGTTTTTT.

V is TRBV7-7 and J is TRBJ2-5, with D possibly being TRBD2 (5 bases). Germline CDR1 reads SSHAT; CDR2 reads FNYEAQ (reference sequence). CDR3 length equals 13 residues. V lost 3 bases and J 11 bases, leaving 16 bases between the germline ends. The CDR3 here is CASSFSEEGSQYF. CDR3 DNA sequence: TGTGCCAGCAGCTTCAGCGAAGAGGGTTCACAGTACTTC.

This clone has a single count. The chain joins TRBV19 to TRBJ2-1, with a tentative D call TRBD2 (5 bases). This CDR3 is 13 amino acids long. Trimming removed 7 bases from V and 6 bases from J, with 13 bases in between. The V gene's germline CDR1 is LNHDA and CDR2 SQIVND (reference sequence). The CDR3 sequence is CASNKWGVNEQFF. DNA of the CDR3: TGTGCCAGTAACAAATGGGGAGTCAATGAGCAGTTCTTC.

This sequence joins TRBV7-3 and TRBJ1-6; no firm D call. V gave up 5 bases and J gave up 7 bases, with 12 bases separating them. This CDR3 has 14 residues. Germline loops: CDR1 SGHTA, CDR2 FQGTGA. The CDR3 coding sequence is TGTGCCAGCAGCCACGGGGAGGGAAATTCACCCCTCCACTTT. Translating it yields CASSHGEGNSPLHF.

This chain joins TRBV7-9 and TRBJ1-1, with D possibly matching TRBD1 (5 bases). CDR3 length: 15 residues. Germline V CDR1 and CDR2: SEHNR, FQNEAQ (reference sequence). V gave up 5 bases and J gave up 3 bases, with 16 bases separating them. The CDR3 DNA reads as TGTGCCAGCAGCCTCGCCGGGACTCCGTACACTGAAGCTTTCTTT. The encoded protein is CASSLAGTPYTEAFF.

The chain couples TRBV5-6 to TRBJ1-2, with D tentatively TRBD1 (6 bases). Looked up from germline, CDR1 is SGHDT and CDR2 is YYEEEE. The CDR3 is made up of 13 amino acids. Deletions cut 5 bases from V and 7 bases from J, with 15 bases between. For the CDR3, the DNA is TGTGCCAGCAGGATCAGGGGCCTGGGTGGCTACACCTTC. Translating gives CASRIRGLGGYTF.

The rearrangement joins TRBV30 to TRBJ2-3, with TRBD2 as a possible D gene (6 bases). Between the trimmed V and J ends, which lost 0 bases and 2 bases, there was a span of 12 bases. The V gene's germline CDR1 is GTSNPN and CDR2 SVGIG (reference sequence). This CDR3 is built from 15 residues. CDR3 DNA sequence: TGTGCCTGGAGTGTACCCCTAGCGACCACAGATACGCAGTATTTT. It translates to CAWSVPLATTDTQYF.

The CDR3 loop is CASSLQGTDTQYF. As DNA, the CDR3 is TGTGCCAGCAGCTTACAGGGGACAGATACGCAGTATTTT. This rearrangement joins TRBV5-4 to TRBJ2-3, with 7 bases matching TRBD1. V shed 2 bases, J shed 3 bases, and the junction held 0 bases outside the gene matches. CDR1 and CDR2 from the germline V gene are SGHNT and YYREEE (reference sequence). The CDR3 covers 13 residues.

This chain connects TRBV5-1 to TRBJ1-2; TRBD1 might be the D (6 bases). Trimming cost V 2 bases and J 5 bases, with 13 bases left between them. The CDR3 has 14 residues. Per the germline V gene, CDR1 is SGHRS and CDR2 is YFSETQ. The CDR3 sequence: CASSFGTTNYGYTF. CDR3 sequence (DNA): TGCGCCAGCAGCTTCGGGACAACCAATTATGGCTACACCTTC.

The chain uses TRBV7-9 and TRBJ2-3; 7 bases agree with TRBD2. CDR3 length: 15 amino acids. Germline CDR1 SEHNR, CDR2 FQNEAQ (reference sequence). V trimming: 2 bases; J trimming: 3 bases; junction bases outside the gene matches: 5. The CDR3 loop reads CASSLRREKTDTQYF. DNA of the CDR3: TGTGCCAGCAGCTTACGGCGGGAGAAGACAGATACGCAGTATTTT.

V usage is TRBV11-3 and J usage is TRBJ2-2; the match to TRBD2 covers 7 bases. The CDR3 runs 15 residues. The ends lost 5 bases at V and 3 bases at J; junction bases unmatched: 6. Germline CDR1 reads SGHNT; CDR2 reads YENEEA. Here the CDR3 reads CASSRTAGYTGELFF. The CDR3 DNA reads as TGTGCCAGCAGCCGCACAGCGGGGTACACCGGGGAGCTGTTTTTT. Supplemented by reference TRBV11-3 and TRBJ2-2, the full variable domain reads EAGVVQSPRYKIIEKKQPVAFWCNPISGHNTLYWYLQNLGQGPELLIRYENEEAVDDSQLPKDRFSAERLKGVDSTLKIQPAELGDSAVYLCASSRTAGYTGELFFGEGSRLTVL.

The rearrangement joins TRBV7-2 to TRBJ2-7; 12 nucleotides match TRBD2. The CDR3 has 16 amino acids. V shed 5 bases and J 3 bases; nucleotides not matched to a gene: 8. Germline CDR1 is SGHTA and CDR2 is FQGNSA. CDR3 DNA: TGTGCCAGCAGCGCGTCTAGCGGGGGGGCAGGCTACGAGCAGTACTTC. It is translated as CASSASSGGAGYEQYF.

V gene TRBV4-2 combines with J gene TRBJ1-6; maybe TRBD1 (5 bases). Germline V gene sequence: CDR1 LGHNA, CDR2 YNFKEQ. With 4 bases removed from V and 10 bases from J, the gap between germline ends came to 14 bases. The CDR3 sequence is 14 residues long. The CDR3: CASSPGGGHSPLHF. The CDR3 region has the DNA TGTGCCAGCAGCCCCGGCGGGGGTCACTCACCCCTCCACTTT.

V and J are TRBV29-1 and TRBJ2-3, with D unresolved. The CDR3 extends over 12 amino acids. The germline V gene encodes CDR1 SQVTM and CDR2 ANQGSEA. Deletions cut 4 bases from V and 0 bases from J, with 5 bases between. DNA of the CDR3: TGCAGCGTTGTATCTAGCACAGATACGCAGTATTTT. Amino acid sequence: CSVVSSTDTQYF.

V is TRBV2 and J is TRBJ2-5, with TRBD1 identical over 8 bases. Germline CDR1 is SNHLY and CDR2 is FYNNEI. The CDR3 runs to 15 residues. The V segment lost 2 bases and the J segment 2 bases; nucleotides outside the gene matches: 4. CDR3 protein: CASSEIQGEQETQYF. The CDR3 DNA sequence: TGTGCCAGCAGTGAAATACAGGGGGAGCAAGAGACCCAGTACTTC.

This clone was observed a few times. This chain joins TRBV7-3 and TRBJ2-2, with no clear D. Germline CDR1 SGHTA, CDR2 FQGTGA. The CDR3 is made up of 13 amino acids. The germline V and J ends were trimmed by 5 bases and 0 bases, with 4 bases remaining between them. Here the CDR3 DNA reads TGTGCCAGCAGCCCAACGAACACCGGGGAGCTGTTTTTT. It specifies CASSPTNTGELFF.

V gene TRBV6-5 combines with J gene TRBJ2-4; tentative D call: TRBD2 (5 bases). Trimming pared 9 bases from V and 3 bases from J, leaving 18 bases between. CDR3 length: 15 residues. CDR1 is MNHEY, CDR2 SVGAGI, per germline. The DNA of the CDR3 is TGTGCCAGTTCCCGTGCGGGCCTCGGCAAAAACATTCAGTACTTC. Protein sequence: CASSRAGLGKNIQYF.